This T cell receptor beta chain was recovered during a study of T cells in Graves' hyperthyroidism and ophthalmopathy (dated by TCRdb to the late 2010s). Some background on the complete study: Peripheral blood samples were taken at initial diagnosis, before any treatment was given. To identify TCR V-J signatures that set the groups apart, the researchers used a discovery cohort of about a hundred patients, made up of 43 with Graves' ophthalmopathy and some 60 with stable Graves' hyperthyroidism. Whether ophthalmopathy could be predicted prospectively was tested in an independent validation cohort made up of roughly 19 hyperthyroidism patients plus 17 patients who later progressed to ophthalmopathy. For training and testing, the roughly 97 patients in the discovery cohort were randomly divided in a 7:3 ratio. The study also compared thyroid tissue and blood T-cell repertoires from 6 or 7 Graves' hyperthyroidism patients. Following sampling, methimazole starting at 30 mg daily was given to hyperthyroidism patients, and high-dose intravenous methylprednisolone was given to ophthalmopathy patients. TCR Vbeta CDR3 sequencing of 120 to 150 peripheral blood samples (43 ophthalmopathy, 75 to 85 hyperthyroidism and 17 progressor patients) is reported in the paper. Overall study outcomes, separate from this receptor: A model built on a 13 V-J signature distinguished ophthalmopathy from stable hyperthyroidism, reaching about 88% sensitivity and about 81% specificity in cross-validation and 80%/75% in testing. Sample size was not statistically predetermined, and blinding of investigators to group allocation was not performed. In validation, the model predicted progression to ophthalmopathy a median of about 6.5 months before onset, with approximately 70% sensitivity and 72.22% specificity. Most expanded thyroid clonotypes (frequency above 0.001) were also detected in blood, a finding suggesting that blood repertoires may reflect thyroid immune responses.

Note on this clonotype: Its antigen specificity is not known. At one boundary the junction diverges from the germline segment, which might be a read error.

The TCR beta CDR3 regions were amplified from RNA transcripts. A first-round RT-PCR of the TCR CDR3 used the HTBI primer set with the Qiagen OneStep RT-PCR kit. Libraries were constructed in a second round of multiplex PCR, after which size selection and purification were performed. Paired-end sequencing of the libraries was performed with 100 bp reads on an Illumina HiSeq2000. In the paper's pipeline: SOAPnuke was used to process the raw data, with reads discarded if the reads contained adapters or uncalled bases, had a mean Phred below 15, or lacked an exact constant-primer or identifier match. COPE v1.2.5 was used to merge the high-quality paired reads, and each unique nucleotide sequence was defined as a clonotype. MiTCR v1.1 was used to align clonotypes to the IMGT TRBV, TRBD and TRBJ reference segments. The analysis was restricted to V-J combinations with a frequency above 0.0001, which together covered 99% to 99.2% of the repertoires. The TCS score was defined as F50 (clonal expansion) divided by E x V (chaos), with BLOSUM62-based TCRdist calculated between CDR3 peptides within each V-J. Welch's t-statistics and random forest reduced fewer than 600 V-J features to roughly 13, which were used in a naive Bayes classifier (R e1071). Thyroid-blood repertoire similarity was quantified with the Morisita-Horn index. TCRdb reprocessing: public reads trimmed at Q25 with fastp, clones called with MiXCR, in-frame beta chains kept. Rows are combined by CDR3 protein, so each entry shows the most common genes and DNA. In this record, the V and J calls reflect TCRdb's handling and not the investigators' own analysis. The sample has around 800,000 distinct CDR3 sequences on record, 38% of them singletons. The top ten constitute about 9% of the sample.

A patient counted as having stable Graves' hyperthyroidism if no progression to ophthalmopathy occurred over 18 months of follow-up. Hyperthyroidism patients were newly diagnosed, with disease duration under 2 months, and aged 18 to 65 years. The study excluded patients with uncontrolled infections, other autoimmune diseases, pregnancy or lactation. Diagnoses were based on clinical symptoms, serum thyroxine and TRAb, thyroid ultrasound and orbital computed tomography. PBMCs were separated from approximately 10 ml of fresh peripheral blood using Ficoll-Paque density gradient centrifugation. Trizol reagent was used to extract total RNA, and RNA quality was then checked on an Agilent 2100 Bioanalyzer. The receptor comes from a man aged 18-30 years with Graves' hyperthyroidism. Sequencing input: blood.

The DNA reads as follows: TGTGCCAGCAGCCCCTGGACAGCCTCTAACTATGGCTACACCTTC. Translated, it gives CASSPWTASNYGYTF. Here the chain combines TRBV15 and TRBJ1-2; 6 matching bases give a weak D call of TRBD1. Looking up the germline V gene (reference sequence) yields CDR1 LNHNV and CDR2 YYDKDF. The CDR3 sequence holds 15 residues, the cysteine and phenylalanine included. The kept DNA is CDR3 alone, 45 bases in frame from the first base.